These 30 T cell receptor beta chains were all obtained from the same sample, sequenced in a study of patients and donors after allogeneic stem cell transplantation. One entry per CDR3 protein results from TCRdb running MiXCR on the RT-PCR reads. The table lists around 150,000 distinct CDR3 sequences, 30% to 45% of them singletons. Sequencing was carried out using blood, either unsorted or a sorted T cell fraction (not recorded which). The receptor set was obtained from a human donor who was either an allogeneic HSCT recipient or a stem cell or donor lymphocyte infusion donor (not recorded which). It is not recorded whose cells these are; they may come from a transplant donor.

There are a few counts of this clonotype. J is TRBJ1-4 and V is TRBV28; possibly TRBD1 for D (5 bases). Germline lookup yields CDR1 MDHEN and CDR2 SYDVKM. V was cut by 7 bases and J by 8 bases, with 23 bases left in between. The CDR3 has 16 residues. The CDR3 coding sequence is TGTGCCAGCAATGGGGCCGACCGATCAAAAGTCGAAAAACTGTTTTTT. Translating gives CASNGADRSKVEKLFF. Variable domain in full (rest from reference TRBV28 and TRBJ1-4): DVKVTQSSRYLVKRTGEKVFLECVQDMDHENMFWYRQDPGLGLRLIYFSYDVKMKEKGDIPEGYSVSREKKERFSLILESASTNQTSMYLCASNGADRSKVEKLFFGSGTQLSVL.

V usage is TRBV12-3 or TRBV12-4 and J usage is TRBJ1-1; D gene uncertain. V was cut by 4 bases and J by 0 bases, with 12 bases left in between. The CDR3 loop spans 15 amino acids. The CDR3 region has the DNA TGTGCCAGCAGTTCCTACAGAGACATGAACACTGAAGCTTTCTTT. Translating it yields CASSSYRDMNTEAFF.

This clonotype was observed at least ten times. The chain carries TRBV4-3 and TRBJ1-6; tentative D call: TRBD1 (6 bases). The CDR3 covers 17 residues. The V end was cut by 4 bases, the J end by 12 bases, with 25 bases between. Germline V lookup: CDR1 LGHNA, CDR2 YSLEER. The CDR3 DNA reads TGCGCCAGCAGCCCAGAGGGGGGACACCTCTTGAAAAGACCCCTCCACTTT. Translation: CASSPEGGHLLKRPLHF.

This rearrangement joins TRBV6-2 or TRBV6-3 to TRBJ1-1; tentatively, D is TRBD1 (6 bases). CDR1 and CDR2 (germline): MNHEY, SVGEGT. Trimming shortened V by 2 bases and J by 0 bases, and 10 bases separated the two germline ends. This CDR3 spans 15 amino acids. The chain's CDR3 is CASSYGDKVNTEAFF. In DNA, the CDR3 is TGTGCCAGCAGTTACGGGGACAAAGTGAACACTGAAGCTTTCTTT.

This clonotype was seen more than once but under ten times. The gene calls are TRBV20-1 and TRBJ1-4; perhaps TRBD1 as D (6 bases). Trimming took 3 bases from V and 11 from J, leaving 13 bases between them. This CDR3 has 12 amino acids. Germline values: CDR1 DFQATT, CDR2 SNEGSKA (reference sequence). CDR3 region: CSASGQFGKLFF. CDR3 sequence (DNA): TGCAGTGCTAGCGGACAGTTCGGGAAACTGTTTTTT.

This chain links TRBV5-1 with TRBJ1-2; no definite D call. This CDR3 contains 13 residues. CDR1 SGHRS and CDR2 YFSETQ come from the germline V gene. V was pared by 7 bases and J by 3 bases, with 13 bases between. CDR3 bases: TGCGCCAGCGCCGGAGAGGTGTACTATGGCTACACCTTC. It encodes CASAGEVYYGYTF.

This clonotype has ten or more counts. This chain links TRBV7-3 with TRBJ1-5; D is possibly TRBD1 (5 bases). The CDR3 is 13 amino acids. Trimming stripped 0 bases from V and 5 bases from J, with 5 bases between. The germline CDR1 and CDR2 sequences are SGHTA and FQGTGA. DNA of the CDR3: TGTGCCAGCAGCTTAACGGGGGATCAGCCCCAGCATTTT. Its protein product is CASSLTGDQPQHF.

A note on this clonotype: Relative to the germline gene, one junction end is altered; a read error may explain this. The rearrangement joins TRBV28 to TRBJ1-6; D not resolved. The CDR3 length is 11 residues. CDR1 is MDHEN, CDR2 SYDVKM, per germline. The CDR3 sequence is CASSFGPATSF. In nucleotides, the CDR3 is TGTGCCAGCAGTTTTGGGCCCGCTACGTCCTTT.

CDR3 nucleotide sequence: TGCAGTGCTGGGATGCCTTGGACTAGCGGGGCCTACGAGCAGTACTTC. Amino acid sequence: CSAGMPWTSGAYEQYF. The gene calls are TRBV20-1 and TRBJ2-7; 12 positions match TRBD2. Trimming cost V 5 bases and J 2 bases; bases outside gene matches: 10. Germline CDR1 and CDR2: DFQATT and SNEGSKA (reference sequence). The CDR3 consists of 16 residues.

This clonotype is a singleton in its sample. The rearrangement joins TRBV5-8 to TRBJ1-1; D is ambiguous. Germline loops: CDR1 SGHTS, CDR2 YDEGEE. Between the trimmed V and J ends, which lost 4 bases and 4 bases, there was a span of 8 bases. This CDR3 contains 12 residues. CDR3: CASSRRVTEAFF. The DNA for the CDR3 is TGTGCCAGCAGCCGCCGGGTCACTGAAGCTTTCTTT.

This clonotype occurred a few times. The J gene is TRBJ1-1, the V gene TRBV29-1, with 7 bases matching TRBD1. The V segment lost 7 bases and the J segment 1 base; nucleotides outside the gene matches: 15. Germline V gene data show CDR1 as SQVTM and CDR2 as ANQGSEA. This CDR3 is 16 amino acids long. The CDR3: CSAWGRQGRTNTEAFF. CDR3 nucleotides: TGCAGCGCCTGGGGGCGACAGGGTAGAACGAACACTGAAGCTTTCTTT.

V and J are TRBV28 and TRBJ2-2; tentatively, D is TRBD1 or TRBD2 (5 bases each). The V end was cut by 7 bases, the J end by 7 bases, with 16 bases between. Germline V CDR1 and CDR2: MDHEN, SYDVKM. This CDR3 spans 14 amino acids. The CDR3: CASTLGARGGELFF. The CDR3 nucleotides are TGTGCCAGCACCCTAGGTGCGAGGGGCGGGGAGCTGTTTTTT.

There are a few counts of this clonotype. The chain uses TRBV12-3 or TRBV12-4 and TRBJ1-1; D gene ambiguous. Trimming removed 5 bases from V and 4 bases from J, with 14 bases in between. CDR3 length equals 14 residues. CDR3 DNA: TGTGCCAGCAGTCCACCCTTCGATCGCACTGAAGCTTTCTTT. This sequence encodes CASSPPFDRTEAFF.

This clonotype was seen more than once but under ten times. V usage is TRBV20-1 and J usage is TRBJ1-1; D not certain. The CDR3 length is 16 residues. V lost 1 base and J 0 bases, leaving 15 bases between the germline ends. From germline, CDR1 is DFQATT and CDR2 SNEGSKA (reference sequence). The CDR3 DNA reads TGCAGTGCTAGAGCTCACGGCAACCCGATGAACACTGAAGCTTTCTTT. This encodes CSARAHGNPMNTEAFF.

Only a few counts were recorded for this clonotype. This rearrangement joins TRBV29-1 to TRBJ1-2; 9 positions match TRBD1. V gave up 6 bases and J gave up 2 bases; unmatched junction bases: 4. The CDR3 covers 13 residues. The germline V gene encodes CDR1 SQVTM and CDR2 ANQGSEA. The CDR3 loop reads CSVMTGGNYGYTF. The CDR3 region has the DNA TGCAGCGTCATGACAGGGGGGAACTATGGCTACACCTTC.

The chain recombines TRBV20-1 with TRBJ2-7; D remains unclear. The CDR3 consists of 11 residues. The ends were cut back, 3 bases at V and 3 bases at J, with 6 bases in the middle. Looked up from germline, CDR1 is DFQATT and CDR2 is SNEGSKA (reference sequence). CDR3 loop: CSASVGYEQYV. DNA for the CDR3: TGCAGTGCTAGTGTAGGCTACGAGCAGTACGTC.

The gene calls are TRBV20-1 and TRBJ2-7; TRBD1 aligns across 7 bases. J gave up 3 bases and V 4 bases, and 6 bases lay outside the gene matches. Germline V gene data show CDR1 as DFQATT and CDR2 as SNEGSKA (reference sequence). This CDR3 contains 13 residues. CDR3 DNA: TGCAGTGCTACCCCCCGGGACAGCTACGAGCAGTACTTC. Translation gives CSATPRDSYEQYF.

The chain couples TRBV9 to TRBJ1-4, with D tentatively TRBD1 (5 bases). The germline V gene encodes CDR1 SGDLS and CDR2 YYNGEE. With 4 bases removed from V and 4 bases from J, the gap between germline ends came to 11 bases. The CDR3 loop spans 14 amino acids. CDR3 sequence reads: CASSPGTVNEKLFF. In DNA form, the CDR3 reads TGTGCCAGCAGCCCAGGGACGGTTAATGAAAAACTGTTTTTT.

This clonotype was counted only a few times. The chain uses TRBV6-5 and TRBJ2-2; 11 bases fit TRBD2. Germline loops: CDR1 MNHEY, CDR2 SVGAGI. The V segment lost 6 bases and the J segment 2 bases; nucleotides outside the gene matches: 5. This CDR3 region has 16 residues. CDR3: CASSQTSGVNTGELFF. CDR3 DNA: TGTGCCAGCAGCCAGACTAGCGGGGTCAACACCGGGGAGCTGTTTTTT.

CDR3 loop: CASSWGPNPSTGELFF. The DNA of the CDR3 is TGTGCCAGCAGTTGGGGCCCGAATCCCAGCACCGGGGAGCTGTTTTTT. The J gene is TRBJ2-2, the V gene TRBV12-3 or TRBV12-4; D may be TRBD1 (5 bases). This CDR3 has 16 amino acids. Trimming left V 4 bases short and J 4 bases short, with 16 bases between.

The chain carries TRBV11-2 and TRBJ2-3, with D possibly TRBD1 on 5 matching bases. Germline assignment: CDR1 SGHAT and CDR2 FQNNGV. This CDR3 region has 13 residues. V gave up 1 base and J gave up 7 bases, with 9 bases separating them. The CDR3 loop reads CASSLGDSYTQYF. The CDR3 DNA reads as TGTGCCAGCAGCTTAGGAGACAGTTATACGCAGTATTTT. The whole variable domain, remainder taken from reference TRBV11-2 and TRBJ2-3, is EAGVAQSPRYKIIEKRQSVAFWCNPISGHATLYWYQQILGQGPKLLIQFQNNGVVDDSQLPKDRFSAERLKGVDSTLKIQPAKLEDSAVYLCASSLGDSYTQYFGPGTRLTVL.

This chain joins TRBV28 and TRBJ1-1, with TRBD1 as a possible D gene (6 bases). Germline lookup yields CDR1 MDHEN and CDR2 SYDVKM. With 5 bases removed from V and 7 bases from J, the gap between germline ends came to 17 bases. CDR3 size: 14 residues. The CDR3 DNA follows: TGTGCCAGCAGTCCCACACGGGGGGCTGGTGAAGCTTTCTTT. As protein: CASSPTRGAGEAFF.

The sample holds a few counts of this clonotype. J is TRBJ1-1 and V is TRBV6-2 or TRBV6-3; D is ambiguous. Germline-derived CDR1 and CDR2 are MNHEY and SVGEGT. CDR3 length: 13 residues. V lost 5 bases and J 4 bases, leaving 11 bases between the germline ends. CDR3 loop: CASSNGLPTEAFF. CDR3 sequence (DNA): TGTGCCAGCAGTAACGGACTACCCACTGAAGCTTTCTTT.

This clonotype showed up just a few times. The chain combines TRBV5-1 with TRBJ1-2; D perhaps matches TRBD1 (5 bases). The V end was cut by 4 bases, the J end by 4 bases, with 17 bases between. CDR1 is SGHRS and CDR2 is YFSETQ in the germline V gene. This CDR3 is 15 amino acids long. CDR3 loop: CASSKIRTDIYGYTF. CDR3 coding DNA: TGCGCCAGCAGCAAAATAAGGACGGACATCTATGGCTACACCTTC.

The genes are TRBV12-3 or TRBV12-4 and TRBJ1-4; D gene unclear. Trimming removed 4 bases at V and 8 bases at J, with 8 bases between. This CDR3 contains 12 residues. The CDR3 reads CASSSWEEKLFF. The CDR3 DNA follows: TGTGCCAGCAGTTCATGGGAAGAAAAACTGTTTTTT.

This chain joins TRBV7-3 and TRBJ1-1; 10 positions match TRBD1. The CDR3 is 14 amino acids. CDR1 and CDR2 from the germline V gene are SGHTA and FQGTGA. V shed 5 bases and J 7 bases; nucleotides not matched to a gene: 7. DNA for the CDR3: TGTGCCAGCAGCCGGGGACAGGGGACCGGTGAAGCTTTCTTT. Protein: CASSRGQGTGEAFF. Full variable domain (outside the CDR3, taken from reference TRBV7-3 and TRBJ1-1): GAGVSQTPSNKVTEKGKYVELRCDPISGHTALYWYRQSLGQGPEFLIYFQGTGAADDSGLPNDRFFAVRPEGSVSTLKIQRTERGDSAVYLCASSRGQGTGEAFFGQGTRLTVV.

This chain uses TRBV5-6 with TRBJ1-3; D remains ambiguous. With 0 bases removed from V and 0 bases from J, the gap between germline ends came to 7 bases. The CDR3 spans 15 residues. Germline V gene lookup returns CDR1 SGHDT and CDR2 YYEEEE. The CDR3 loop is CASSLAPSSGNTIYF. CDR3 nucleotide sequence: TGTGCCAGCAGCTTGGCCCCTAGCTCTGGAAACACCATATATTTT.

This clonotype was seen more than once but under ten times. The genes are TRBV6-6 and TRBJ1-5; TRBD1 is a possible D gene (6 bases). There are 17 residues in the CDR3. The V end lost 0 bases, the J end lost 2 bases, and 14 bases lay between the germline ends. From germline, CDR1 is MNHNY and CDR2 SVGAGI (reference sequence). The CDR3 DNA follows: TGTGCCAGCAGTTACTCGCTGGGGGCAACGGGCAATCAGCCCCAGCATTTT. It encodes CASSYSLGATGNQPQHF.

V and J are TRBV12-3 or TRBV12-4 and TRBJ2-6; no clear D. The CDR3 loop spans 15 amino acids. The V gene lost 6 bases and the J gene lost 0 bases, with 9 bases spanning the gap. The CDR3 here is CASSSVHSGANVLTF. As DNA, the CDR3 is TGTGCCAGCAGCTCGGTACACTCTGGGGCCAACGTCCTGACTTTC.

Turning to this clonotype: The junction differs from germline at one of its ends, possibly a read error. The chain recombines TRBV12-3 or TRBV12-4 with TRBJ2-3, with a possible D match to TRBD1 (6 bases). This CDR3 is built from 15 residues. DNA for the CDR3: TGTACCAGCAGTGCGAGGACAGTATTCACAGATACGCAGTATTTT. Its translation is CTSSARTVFTDTQYF.